This T cell receptor (beta chain) is from a study of T cells in Graves' hyperthyroidism and ophthalmopathy. As to this clonotype: This may stem from a read error, because a much larger clone lies one nucleotide away.

Amplification of TCR beta CDR3 regions used RNA as the template. HTBI primers were used for first-round RT-PCR of the TCR CDR3. Each CDR3 protein gets one entry after TCRdb re-called the multiplex PCR reads with MiXCR. The sample comprises over 550,000 distinct CDR3 sequences, 16% of which are singletons, and 15% to 20% rests with the top ten. This CDR3 region has 12 residues. V lost 8 bases and J lost 6, with 12 bases in between. Germline V gene sequence: CDR1 MDHEN, CDR2 SYDVKM. The receptor comes from a woman in her late teens or twenties with Graves' hyperthyroidism. Sequencing was carried out using blood. The V and J genes are TRBV28 and TRBJ2-3; maybe TRBD2 (7 bases). The CDR3 here is CASGGASDTQYF. The CDR3 DNA reads as TGTGCCAGCGGGGGGGCTTCCGATACGCAGTATTTT. The whole variable domain, filled in from reference TRBV28 and TRBJ2-3, reads DVKVTQSSRYLVKRTGEKVFLECVQDMDHENMFWYRQDPGLGLRLIYFSYDVKMKEKGDIPEGYSVSREKKERFSLILESASTNQTSMYLCASGGASDTQYFGPGTRLTVL.